The 24 T cell receptor beta chains below come from one sample, sequenced in a study of cytomegalovirus exposure and HLA in healthy donors. Vbeta (60) and Jbeta (13) primers were used in the PCR. The repertoire was sequenced with immunoSEQ multiplex PCR; TCRdb's copy has only in-frame clones and lacks some. Of roughly 77,000 clones in the sample, around three quarters were seen once. Sequenced input: PBMCs. The receptors stem from a man in his forties or fifties in good health and CMV-seronegative.

The chain combines TRBV27 with TRBJ1-5, with D possibly matching TRBD1 (6 bases). From germline, CDR1 is MNHEY and CDR2 SMNVEV (reference sequence). The CDR3 runs 14 residues. V lost 3 bases and J 4 bases, leaving 10 bases between the germline ends. The CDR3 region has the DNA TGTGCCAGCAGTTTGTCAGGGGAGAATCAGCCCCAGCATTTT. Amino acids: CASSLSGENQPQHF.

This clone was found a few times. The rearrangement links TRBV10-2 to TRBJ1-2, with 7 bases that match TRBD1. The CDR3 is 16 amino acids. The germline CDR1 and CDR2 sequences are WSHSY and SAAADI. Trimming cost V 2 bases and J 5 bases; bases outside gene matches: 11. The CDR3 loop reads CASSEIEGKGAYGYTF. The CDR3, as DNA: TGCGCCAGCAGTGAGATTGAGGGGAAGGGGGCTTATGGCTACACCTTC.

The chain combines TRBV28 with TRBJ1-2; 11 positions agree with TRBD1. Germline CDR1 reads MDHEN; CDR2 reads SYDVKM. The CDR3 is 16 amino acids. The V and J ends lost 5 bases and 2 bases, in that order; junction bases with no gene match: 7. The CDR3: CASSPPGQGGNYGYTF. In DNA form, the CDR3 reads TGTGCCAGCAGTCCTCCGGGACAGGGGGGAAACTATGGCTACACCTTC.

The J gene is TRBJ2-1, the V gene TRBV5-1; no definite D call. Germline CDR1 is SGHRS and CDR2 is YFSETQ. V gave up 0 bases and J gave up 5 bases, with 18 bases separating them. CDR3 length: 17 residues. CDR3 DNA sequence: TGCGCCAGCAGCTTGGCCATACTGGTGGGCCCTAACAATGAGCAGTTCTTC. It encodes CASSLAILVGPNNEQFF. Supplemented by reference TRBV5-1 and TRBJ2-1, the full variable domain reads KAGVTQTPRYLIKTRGQQVTLSCSPISGHRSVSWYQQTPGQGLQFLFEYFSETQRNKGNFPGRFSGRQFSNSRSEMNVSTLELGDSALYLCASSLAILVGPNNEQFFGPGTRLTVL.

The chain links TRBV6-6 to TRBJ2-1; a weak D match, TRBD1 (6 bases). CDR3 length: 14 amino acids. CDR1 is MNHNY and CDR2 is SVGAGI in the germline V gene (reference sequence). V was cut by 7 bases and J by 5 bases, with 15 bases left in between. The CDR3 DNA is TGTGCCAGCAATAAACAGGGATCAGACAATGAGCAGTTCTTC. Translated: CASNKQGSDNEQFF.

This rearrangement joins TRBV7-8 to TRBJ1-1, with D possibly being TRBD1 (6 bases). Between the trimmed V and J ends, which lost 0 bases and 11 bases, there was a span of 19 bases. Germline V CDR1 and CDR2: SGHVS, FQNEAQ. The length of the CDR3 is 15 residues. The CDR3: CASSLAAGGRGVAFF. CDR3 coding DNA: TGTGCCAGCAGCTTAGCGGCGGGGGGGCGGGGTGTGGCTTTCTTT.

The chain links TRBV5-4 to TRBJ1-5; D gene ambiguous. The CDR3 is made up of 12 amino acids. From germline, CDR1 is SGHNT and CDR2 YYREEE (reference sequence). V shed 5 bases and J shed 10 bases, with 13 bases lying between them. The CDR3 DNA follows: TGTGCCAGCAGTAGAGGTAACGGACCCCAGCATTTT. This gives the protein CASSRGNGPQHF.

This clone came up a few times. V usage is TRBV18 and J usage is TRBJ2-5; 10 nucleotides agree with TRBD1. With 3 bases clipped from V and 2 bases from J, the junction kept 6 bases outside the gene matches. The germline V gene encodes CDR1 KGHSH and CDR2 LQKENI. The CDR3 has 16 residues. The CDR3, as DNA: TGTGCCAGCTCACCCCAGGGGACAGGGGTTCAAGAGACCCAGTACTTC. This encodes CASSPQGTGVQETQYF.

The chain is built from TRBV6-5 and TRBJ1-1; perhaps TRBD1 as D (6 bases). The CDR3 sequence is 14 residues long. Germline values: CDR1 MNHEY, CDR2 SVGAGI. Trimming left V 5 bases short and J 2 bases short, with 12 bases between. The CDR3 region is CASSTGQFNTEAFF. CDR3 bases: TGTGCCAGCAGTACAGGACAGTTTAACACTGAAGCTTTCTTT.

CDR3 sequence (DNA): TGTGCCAGCAGCGTAGCCCCCGAGGCGCGCCGCACGCAGTATTTT. Translation: CASSVAPEARRTQYF. This chain joins TRBV9 and TRBJ2-3; D remains unclear. V was shortened by 0 bases and J by 9 bases, with 17 bases between the two germline ends. CDR3 length equals 15 residues. Germline V gene lookup returns CDR1 SGDLS and CDR2 YYNGEE.

V usage is TRBV28 and J usage is TRBJ1-5; a possible D gene is TRBD1 (5 bases). The germline gives CDR1 MDHEN, CDR2 SYDVKM. The CDR3 has 16 amino acids. Trimming removed 5 bases at V and 1 base at J, with 15 bases between. In DNA form, the CDR3 reads TGTGCCAGCAGTCCTGCGATGACAGTAAGCAATCAGCCCCAGCATTTT. Its protein is CASSPAMTVSNQPQHF.

The rearrangement links TRBV5-1 to TRBJ1-5, with D tentatively TRBD1 (6 bases). Between the trimmed V and J ends, which lost 0 bases and 7 bases, there was a span of 14 bases. The CDR3 length is 15 residues. Germline CDR1 reads SGHRS; CDR2 reads YFSETQ. The DNA for the CDR3 is TGCGCCAGCAGCTTGGACCAGGGGAGTAACCAGCCCCAGCATTTT. It translates to CASSLDQGSNQPQHF. The full variable domain, completed using reference TRBV5-1 and TRBJ1-5, is KAGVTQTPRYLIKTRGQQVTLSCSPISGHRSVSWYQQTPGQGLQFLFEYFSETQRNKGNFPGRFSGRQFSNSRSEMNVSTLELGDSALYLCASSLDQGSNQPQHFGDGTRLSIL.

This chain uses TRBV29-1 with TRBJ1-5; 9 bases are shared with TRBD1. The CDR3 is 17 amino acids. Germline trimming cut 0 bases from V and 3 bases from J; bases unmatched to any gene: 9. Looked up from germline, CDR1 is SQVTM and CDR2 is ANQGSEA. For the CDR3, the DNA is TGCAGCGTTGAAGATCGGGACAGGGAGGGAGTCAATCAGCCCCAGCATTTT. This gives the protein CSVEDRDREGVNQPQHF.

By share of the sample, this clone is medium-sized. The chain uses TRBV6-6 and TRBJ1-4; maybe TRBD1 (6 bases). Germline values: CDR1 MNHNY, CDR2 SVGAGI (reference sequence). The V and J ends lost 2 bases and 4 bases respectively, with 11 bases between them. The CDR3 totals 15 residues. CDR3 region: CASSYADRLNEKLFF. CDR3 DNA: TGTGCCAGCAGTTACGCGGACAGACTTAATGAAAAACTGTTTTTT.

The count of this clone is one. This chain joins TRBV28 and TRBJ2-1, with a tentative D call TRBD1 (5 bases). CDR1 and CDR2 from the germline V gene are MDHEN and SYDVKM. The CDR3 is 15 residues long. The V gene lost 5 bases and the J gene lost 2 bases, with 13 bases spanning the gap. CDR3 DNA sequence: TGTGCCAGCAGTCCCGCCAGGGCCCCCTACAATGAGCAGTTCTTC. Translating gives CASSPARAPYNEQFF.

This chain links TRBV4-3 with TRBJ2-5; D perhaps matches TRBD1 (6 bases). Looked up from germline, CDR1 is LGHNA and CDR2 is YSLEER. The CDR3 sequence is 15 residues long. Deletions cut 3 bases from V and 2 bases from J, with 13 bases between. The CDR3 is CASSQGAGTQETQYF. For the CDR3, the DNA is TGCGCCAGCAGCCAGGGGGCCGGGACACAAGAGACCCAGTACTTC.

This clone was counted once. The rearrangement joins TRBV2 to TRBJ1-6; tentatively, D is TRBD1 (6 bases). The CDR3 is 15 amino acids. Germline assignment: CDR1 SNHLY and CDR2 FYNNEI. V lost 6 bases and J 8 bases, leaving 17 bases between the germline ends. The CDR3 sequence is CASRVRTASDSPLHF. DNA for the CDR3: TGTGCCAGCAGGGTAAGGACAGCCTCGGATTCACCCCTCCACTTT.

A few counts support this clone. The chain joins TRBV6-1 to TRBJ1-1, with a possible D match to TRBD1 (6 bases). The CDR3 contains 17 residues. Germline V lookup: CDR1 MNHNS, CDR2 SASEGT. With 3 bases removed from V and 0 bases from J, the gap between germline ends came to 17 bases. Written as DNA, the CDR3 is TGTGCCAGCAGTGATTACCAGGGGCGAGAGGTGAACACTGAAGCTTTCTTT. This gives the protein CASSDYQGREVNTEAFF.

The chain combines TRBV5-8 with TRBJ2-7; 9 nucleotides align to TRBD1. The CDR3 sequence is 15 residues long. Germline values: CDR1 SGHTS, CDR2 YDEGEE. Trimming took 4 bases from V and 1 from J; bases not matched to a gene: 6. In nucleotides, the CDR3 is TGTGCCAGCAGCGTGGGGGGACAGGGATCCTACGAGCAGTACTTC. Translation gives CASSVGGQGSYEQYF.

This clone has only a few counts. The chain links TRBV25-1 to TRBJ2-7; weak D call: TRBD1 (5 bases). Germline V gene lookup returns CDR1 MGHDK and CDR2 SYGVNS. The CDR3 loop spans 13 amino acids. The ends were cut back, 6 bases at V and 3 bases at J, with 12 bases in the middle. CDR3 in DNA: TGTGCCAGCAGAAACGACGGACACTACGAGCAGTACTTC. It codes for CASRNDGHYEQYF.

The V gene is TRBV27, the J gene TRBJ1-1, with D uncertain. Trimming cost V 3 bases and J 1 base, with 6 bases left between them. The CDR3 is 13 residues long. Germline loops: CDR1 MNHEY, CDR2 SMNVEV (reference sequence). The CDR3 sequence: CASSFTGNTEAFF. In nucleotides, the CDR3 is TGTGCCAGCAGTTTTACGGGGAACACTGAAGCTTTCTTT.

About this clone itself: One end of the junction is discordant with germline, which a read error may explain. Other nucleotide sequences in the sample specify the same CDR3. This chain links TRBV19 with TRBJ2-7; possible D gene TRBD2, 6 bases. Germline V lookup: CDR1 LNHDA, CDR2 SQIVND (reference sequence). This CDR3 has 15 residues. CDR3 protein: CASSPAGQGYYEQYF. CDR3 bases: TGTGCCAGTAGTCCTGCGGGGCAAGGATACTACGAACAGTACTTC.

The chain joins TRBV13 to TRBJ1-2; 10 bases align to TRBD1. The V segment lost 4 bases and the J segment 0 bases; nucleotides outside the gene matches: 5. Germline values: CDR1 PRHDT, CDR2 FYEKMQ (reference sequence). The CDR3 has 16 residues. The CDR3: CASSSPGQGANYGYTF. In DNA form, the CDR3 reads TGTGCCAGCAGCTCCCCCGGACAGGGGGCTAACTATGGCTACACCTTC. The complete variable domain, with remaining parts taken from reference TRBV13 and TRBJ1-2, reads AAGVIQSPRHLIKEKRETATLKCYPIPRHDTVYWYQQGPGQDPQFLISFYEKMQSDKGSIPDRFSAQQFSDYHSELNMSSLELGDSALYFCASSSPGQGANYGYTFGSGTRLTVV.

The gene calls are TRBV7-3 and TRBJ2-1, with D hard to call. The CDR3 contains 13 residues. Trimming pared 1 base from V and 8 bases from J, leaving 9 bases between. Germline CDR1 is SGHTA and CDR2 is FQGTGA. CDR3 nucleotides: TGTGCCAGCAGCTTAATGCTCCGCGATGAGCAGTTCTTC. Translation gives CASSLMLRDEQFF.